These 20 T cell receptor beta chains came from one sample sequenced in a study of CD8+CD57+ T cells in acquired aplastic anemia. CDR3 and TCR beta VDJ profiling relied on a genomic DNA template. TCRdb analysed the reads with MiXCR anew, one entry per CDR3 protein. The sample consists of about 160,000 distinct CDR3 sequences, 45% to 50% of them appearing once. Selection for sequencing was limited to patients who had shown CD8+CD57+ cell expansion by flow cytometry. The sequencing sample was made of sorted CD4+, CD8+, or CD8+CD57+ T cells (not recorded which) from PBMCs. Every receptor here comes from a human donor with aplastic anemia.

The chain has TRBV5-1 and TRBJ1-1, with D hard to call. CDR1 is SGHRS and CDR2 is YFSETQ in the germline V gene. The CDR3 contains 14 residues. Trimming took 7 bases from V and 0 from J, leaving 13 bases between them. The CDR3 here is CASYYETMNTEAFF. CDR3 nucleotides: TGCGCCAGCTACTACGAGACGATGAACACTGAAGCTTTCTTT. Together with reference TRBV5-1 and TRBJ1-1, the CDR3 gives the full variable domain: KAGVTQTPRYLIKTRGQQVTLSCSPISGHRSVSWYQQTPGQGLQFLFEYFSETQRNKGNFPGRFSGRQFSNSRSEMNVSTLELGDSALYLCASYYETMNTEAFFGQGTRLTVV.

This clonotype came up many times. The chain employs TRBV24-1 and TRBJ2-7, with D possibly TRBD1 on 5 matching bases. V was trimmed by 3 bases and J by 5 bases, leaving 13 bases between them. The CDR3 spans 14 residues. Germline lookup yields CDR1 KGHDR and CDR2 SFDVKD. This CDR3 reads CATSDPGLSNEQYF. The CDR3 region has the DNA TGTGCCACCAGTGATCCAGGGTTGAGTAACGAGCAGTACTTC.

CDR3 sequence reads: CATSDGTGYGYTF. CDR3 DNA sequence: TGTGCCACCAGTGACGGGACAGGGTATGGCTACACCTTC. The chain employs TRBV24-1 and TRBJ1-2; 9 nucleotides align to TRBD1. J lost 5 bases, V lost 4 bases, and 1 base had no gene match. The CDR3 loop spans 13 amino acids. CDR1 KGHDR and CDR2 SFDVKD come from the germline V gene.

This chain uses TRBV13 with TRBJ1-2; a weak D match, TRBD1 (5 bases). The germline V gene encodes CDR1 PRHDT and CDR2 FYEKMQ (reference sequence). The CDR3 has 12 residues. V was cut by 7 bases and J by 6 bases, with 12 bases left in between. The CDR3 loop is CASNGADDGYTF. The CDR3, as DNA: TGTGCCAGCAACGGGGCAGACGATGGCTACACCTTC.

CDR3 in DNA: TGTGCCAGCAAGGAGCGGGAGACGTCAGATACGCAGTATTTT. Its translation is CASKERETSDTQYF. The chain is built from TRBV2 and TRBJ2-3, with 8 bases that match TRBD2. V shed 7 bases and J 4 bases; nucleotides not matched to a gene: 7. The CDR3 consists of 14 residues. CDR1 is SNHLY and CDR2 is FYNNEI in the germline V gene.

The chain has TRBV29-1 and TRBJ1-2; D unresolved. Germline CDR1 reads SQVTM; CDR2 reads ANQGSEA. The germline V and J ends were trimmed by 4 bases and 7 bases, with 13 bases remaining between them. CDR3 size: 12 residues. CDR3 amino acids: CSVGTPWGGYTF. The CDR3 DNA reads as TGCAGCGTTGGGACCCCCTGGGGTGGCTACACCTTC.

Turning to this clonotype: A much larger clone lies a single base off, so this may be a read error. V usage is TRBV4-2 and J usage is TRBJ2-7; D is perhaps TRBD2 (7 bases). The CDR3 loop spans 15 amino acids. The germline V gene encodes CDR1 LGHNA and CDR2 YNFKEQ. V lost 0 bases to trimming and J lost 5 bases, with 14 bases between them. As DNA, the CDR3 is TGTGCCAGCAGCCAAGAGGGAGGGGGGGTGGACGAGCAGTACTTC. It yields the protein CASSQEGGGVDEQYF.

This chain joins TRBV9 and TRBJ2-3; D perhaps matches TRBD2 (5 bases). V was pared by 7 bases and J by 6 bases, with 15 bases between. The CDR3 contains 13 residues. In germline, CDR1 is SGDLS, CDR2 YYNGEE. The CDR3 DNA is TGTGCCAGCGGAGGAGCAGGTCTGGATACGCAGTATTTT. This codes for CASGGAGLDTQYF.

Worth noting for this clonotype: Given a much more abundant clone one base away, this may be a read error. The J gene is TRBJ2-2, the V gene TRBV7-3; D ambiguous. Germline V gene lookup returns CDR1 SGHTA and CDR2 FQGTGA. V shed 7 bases and J shed 3 bases, with 12 bases lying between them. This CDR3 has 14 residues. The CDR3 bases are TGTGCCAGCACCTCGGACGGTGACACCGGGGAGCTGTTTTTT. Its translation: CASTSDGDTGELFF.

This sequence joins TRBV28 and TRBJ2-7, with a tentative D call TRBD1 (6 bases). The V end was cut by 5 bases, the J end by 3 bases, with 17 bases between. Germline V gene lookup returns CDR1 MDHEN and CDR2 SYDVKM. The CDR3 totals 15 residues. The CDR3 sequence: CASSPSRARGYEQYF. DNA for the CDR3: TGTGCCAGCAGTCCAAGCCGGGCCAGGGGCTACGAGCAGTACTTC.

As regards this clonotype: At one end the junction does not follow the germline gene, possibly because of a read error. The chain carries TRBV7-8 and TRBJ2-7; D may be TRBD1 or TRBD2 (6 bases each). Germline CDR1 SGHVS, CDR2 FQNEAQ. This CDR3 comprises 16 residues. In DNA, the CDR3 is TGCGCCAGCAGCTTAGCTAGAACCGGGGGCGGGTACGAGCAGTACTTC. Translated, it gives CASSLARTGGGYEQYF.

The J gene is TRBJ2-5, the V gene TRBV29-1; TRBD2 matches 11 bases. The ends lost 4 bases at V and 3 bases at J; junction bases unmatched: 7. The CDR3 covers 15 residues. Germline lookup yields CDR1 SQVTM and CDR2 ANQGSEA. The CDR3 region has the DNA TGCAGCGTTGGACCCGCGGGACTAGCGGAAGAGACCCAGTACTTC. This sequence encodes CSVGPAGLAEETQYF.

This clonotype was counted at least ten times. This chain links TRBV12-3 or TRBV12-4 with TRBJ1-1, with D maybe TRBD1 (6 bases). This CDR3 has 14 residues. With 5 bases removed from V and 6 bases from J, the gap between germline ends came to 16 bases. CDR3 protein: CASSHGGAGAEAFF. Here the CDR3 DNA reads TGTGCCAGCAGTCACGGGGGGGCTGGCGCTGAAGCTTTCTTT.

The rearrangement links TRBV9 to TRBJ1-3; D call uncertain. The length of the CDR3 is 14 residues. In germline, CDR1 is SGDLS, CDR2 YYNGEE. Trimming pared 2 bases from V and 0 bases from J, leaving 6 bases between. The CDR3 DNA reads TGTGCCAGCAGCGTCGGCCTCTCTGGAAACACCATATATTTT. This translates into CASSVGLSGNTIYF.

The chain employs TRBV7-2 and TRBJ2-6, with D possibly matching TRBD1 (5 bases). Trimming took off 11 bases at V and 0 bases at J, with 11 bases between the two ends. This CDR3 spans 14 amino acids. The germline CDR1 and CDR2 sequences are SGHTA and FQGNSA. The DNA of the CDR3 is TGTGCCGAAAAGACAGACTCTGGGGCCAACGTCCTGACTTTC. Translating it yields CAEKTDSGANVLTF.

To note about this clonotype: A much larger clone lies one base from this, so it may be a read error. The J gene is TRBJ1-1, the V gene TRBV9, with D possibly TRBD1 on 6 matching bases. The germline V gene encodes CDR1 SGDLS and CDR2 YYNGEE. This CDR3 contains 14 residues. The V end lost 4 bases, the J end lost 4 bases, and 14 bases lay between the germline ends. The CDR3 loop reads CASSLATGTTEAFF. CDR3 DNA sequence: TGTGCCAGCAGCCTTGCCACAGGGACCACTGAAGCTTTCTTT. The variable domain in full, with the rest retrieved from reference TRBV9 and TRBJ1-1, is DSGVTQTPKHLITATGQRVTLRCSPRSGDLSVYWYQQSLDQGLQFLIQYYNGEERAKGNILERFSAQQFPDLHSELNLSSLELGDSALYFCASSLATGTTEAFFGQGTRLTVV.

This chain links TRBV2 with TRBJ2-7, with 11 bases matching TRBD2. The CDR3 is made up of 13 amino acids. The V and J ends lost 8 bases and 9 bases, in that order; junction bases with no gene match: 9. From germline, CDR1 is SNHLY and CDR2 FYNNEI. CDR3 DNA: TGTGCCAGCCGACTAGCGGGGCAACAGAGGCAGTACTTC. Translating gives CASRLAGQQRQYF.

This clonotype has ten or more counts. This chain connects TRBV5-1 to TRBJ1-1; the D is unclear. Germline CDR1 reads SGHRS; CDR2 reads YFSETQ. CDR3 length: 13 amino acids. Trimming cost V 7 bases and J 0 bases, with 10 bases left between them. CDR3: CASQGGVNTEAFF. DNA of the CDR3: TGCGCCAGCCAAGGTGGAGTGAACACTGAAGCTTTCTTT.

This clonotype was counted ten times or more. The rearrangement joins TRBV5-4 to TRBJ1-4; a weak D match, TRBD1 (5 bases). V was cut by 4 bases and J by 6 bases, with 13 bases left in between. Germline V gene sequence: CDR1 SGHNT, CDR2 YYREEE (reference sequence). The CDR3 loop spans 14 amino acids. CDR3 sequence reads: CASSEGKSDEKLFF. In DNA, the CDR3 is TGTGCCAGCAGCGAGGGGAAGTCGGATGAAAAACTGTTTTTT.

The count of this clonotype is one. The chain is built from TRBV20-1 and TRBJ1-1; D not resolved. This CDR3 comprises 16 residues. The V end was cut by 2 bases, the J end by 4 bases, with 20 bases between. Germline lookup yields CDR1 DFQATT and CDR2 SNEGSKA (reference sequence). The CDR3 spells CSARNPNGLLGTEAFF. CDR3 bases: TGCAGTGCTAGAAACCCCAACGGACTGCTAGGCACTGAAGCTTTCTTT.